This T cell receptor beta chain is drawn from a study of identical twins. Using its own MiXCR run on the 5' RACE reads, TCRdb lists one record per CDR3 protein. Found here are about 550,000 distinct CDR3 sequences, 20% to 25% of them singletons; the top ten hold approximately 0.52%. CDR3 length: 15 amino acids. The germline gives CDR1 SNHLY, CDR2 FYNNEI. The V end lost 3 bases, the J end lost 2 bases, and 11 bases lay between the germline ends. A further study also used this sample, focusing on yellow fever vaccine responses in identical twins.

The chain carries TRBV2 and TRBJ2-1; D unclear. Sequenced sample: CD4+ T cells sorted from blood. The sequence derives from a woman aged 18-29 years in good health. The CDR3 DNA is TGTGCCAGCAGTGACGGGCGCGCGGCCTACAATGAGCAGTTCTTC. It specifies CASSDGRAAYNEQFF.